The 31 T cell receptor beta chains below all came from one sample that was sequenced in a study of blood T cell repertoires in COVID-19. Only in-frame clones appear in the TCRdb table, and some are missing; sequencing was by immunoSEQ multiplex PCR. The data contain 110,000 to 150,000 clones, roughly 88% of them singletons. The sample was peripheral blood. The receptors stem from a man between 60 and 75 years old with active or convalescent COVID-19.

This chain joins TRBV30 and TRBJ1-2; possibly TRBD1 for D (5 bases). V was shortened by 1 base and J by 4 bases, with 10 bases between the two germline ends. This CDR3 has 13 amino acids. CDR1 is GTSNPN and CDR2 is SVGIG in the germline V gene (reference sequence). The CDR3 here is CAWSARGFYGYTF. The CDR3 DNA reads TGTGCCTGGAGTGCTAGGGGATTCTATGGCTACACCTTC.

The gene calls are TRBV18 and TRBJ1-1; 7 bases are a match to TRBD1. Per germline, CDR1 KGHSH and CDR2 LQKENI. The CDR3 covers 14 residues. V lost 3 bases to trimming and J lost 7 bases; unmatched junction nucleotides: 8. CDR3 residues: CASSPRQGSLEAFF. The CDR3 DNA reads as TGTGCCAGCTCACCGCGACAGGGATCCCTTGAAGCTTTCTTT.

The V and J genes are TRBV5-1 and TRBJ2-5; D might be TRBD1 (7 bases). The CDR3 runs to 15 residues. CDR1 is SGHRS, CDR2 YFSETQ, per germline. Trimming removed 4 bases at V and 5 bases at J, with 18 bases between. The CDR3 coding sequence is TGCGCCAGCAGCGCGGGACAGTCCAGGGGGGAGACCCAGTACTTC. Amino acids: CASSAGQSRGETQYF.

On this clone itself: The same CDR3 can be traced to other DNA sequences in this sample. The CDR3 DNA sequence: TGTGCCTGGAGTGTAGGCGGCACCGGGGAGCTGTTTTTT. It translates to CAWSVGGTGELFF. The chain is built from TRBV30 and TRBJ2-2; D is undetermined. Trimming removed 0 bases at V and 4 bases at J, with 6 bases between. The CDR3 spans 13 residues. Germline V gene lookup returns CDR1 GTSNPN and CDR2 SVGIG (reference sequence).

This sequence joins TRBV11-3 and TRBJ2-7; D is perhaps TRBD1 (5 bases). V lost 5 bases, J lost 2 bases, and 10 bases lay in between. The CDR3 loop spans 13 amino acids. From germline, CDR1 is SGHNT and CDR2 YENEEA. This CDR3 is CASSEDTTYEQYF. CDR3 nucleotides: TGTGCCAGCAGCGAGGACACCACCTACGAGCAGTACTTC.

V usage is TRBV11-2 and J usage is TRBJ2-7, with D possibly being TRBD1 (5 bases). Trimming removed 5 bases at V and 2 bases at J, with 13 bases between. Per the germline V gene, CDR1 is SGHAT and CDR2 is FQNNGV. The CDR3 loop spans 14 amino acids. The CDR3 protein is CASSRWTQTYEQYF. CDR3 DNA: TGTGCCAGCAGCCGATGGACACAAACCTACGAGCAGTACTTC. Together with reference TRBV11-2 and TRBJ2-7, the CDR3 gives the full variable domain: EAGVAQSPRYKIIEKRQSVAFWCNPISGHATLYWYQQILGQGPKLLIQFQNNGVVDDSQLPKDRFSAERLKGVDSTLKIQPAKLEDSAVYLCASSRWTQTYEQYFGPGTRLTVT.

This chain links TRBV6-2 or TRBV6-3 with TRBJ1-5; TRBD1 aligns across 7 bases. The CDR3 length is 17 residues. Germline CDR1 MNHEY, CDR2 SVGEGT. The ends lost 2 bases at V and 0 bases at J; junction bases unmatched: 7. CDR3 region: CASSYGRTGYSNQPQHF. The CDR3 DNA is TGTGCCAGCAGTTACGGCCGGACAGGTTATAGCAATCAGCCCCAGCATTTT.

The chain combines TRBV5-1 with TRBJ2-7; D is perhaps TRBD1 (6 bases). CDR1 is SGHRS, CDR2 YFSETQ, per germline. This CDR3 comprises 16 residues. V shed 0 bases and J shed 5 bases, with 18 bases lying between them. The DNA of the CDR3 is TGCGCCAGCAGCTTGGGCCGCCAGGGGAGACTCGACGAGCAGTACTTC. This gives the protein CASSLGRQGRLDEQYF. Looking up the rest from reference TRBV5-1 and TRBJ2-7 gives the full variable domain: KAGVTQTPRYLIKTRGQQVTLSCSPISGHRSVSWYQQTPGQGLQFLFEYFSETQRNKGNFPGRFSGRQFSNSRSEMNVSTLELGDSALYLCASSLGRQGRLDEQYFGPGTRLTVT.

The J gene is TRBJ1-2, the V gene TRBV19; D perhaps matches TRBD1 (5 bases). V lost 2 bases, J lost 5 bases, and 15 bases lay in between. This CDR3 has 15 amino acids. Per germline, CDR1 LNHDA and CDR2 SQIVND (reference sequence). CDR3 in DNA: TGTGCCAGTAGTATATCCCGGGGGGTACTATATGGCTACACCTTC. Translating it yields CASSISRGVLYGYTF.

The V and J genes are TRBV29-1 and TRBJ1-2; D unclear. The CDR3 is 12 amino acids. Germline assignment: CDR1 SQVTM and CDR2 ANQGSEA. V was clipped by 6 bases and J by 1 base, with 9 bases between them. CDR3: CSVVTGNYGYTF. CDR3 DNA sequence: TGCAGCGTCGTGACGGGTAACTATGGCTACACCTTC.

This sequence joins TRBV28 and TRBJ2-7, with TRBD2 as a possible D gene (7 bases). The germline CDR1 and CDR2 sequences are MDHEN and SYDVKM. The germline V and J ends were trimmed by 2 bases and 6 bases, with 8 bases remaining between them. This CDR3 contains 12 residues. The CDR3 protein is CASSLGGAEQYV. The DNA of the CDR3 is TGTGCCAGCAGTTTAGGGGGGGCCGAGCAGTACGTC.

This clone occurred a few times. The chain is built from TRBV30 and TRBJ2-7; tentatively, D is TRBD2 (5 bases). V lost 4 bases and J 3 bases, leaving 19 bases between the germline ends. CDR3 length: 15 amino acids. Looked up from germline, CDR1 is GTSNPN and CDR2 is SVGIG (reference sequence). CDR3 sequence (DNA): TGTGCCTGGATCCCTAAGGCTGGGGAGTTCTACGAGCAGTACTTC. This gives the protein CAWIPKAGEFYEQYF. Complete variable domain (other parts from reference TRBV30 and TRBJ2-7): SQTIHQWPATLVQPVGSPLSLECTVEGTSNPNLYWYRQAAGRGLQLLFYSVGIGQISSEVPQNLSASRPQDRQFILSSKKLLLSDSGFYLCAWIPKAGEFYEQYFGPGTRLTVT.

V is TRBV9 and J is TRBJ1-5; possibly TRBD1 for D (5 bases). Germline lookup yields CDR1 SGDLS and CDR2 YYNGEE. V was shortened by 4 bases and J by 4 bases, with 15 bases between the two germline ends. This CDR3 is built from 15 residues. In DNA form, the CDR3 reads TGTGCCAGCAGCAAAGACCCGGGGGGGAATCAGCCCCAGCATTTT. Translated: CASSKDPGGNQPQHF.

The count of this clone is one. The V and J genes are TRBV6-5 and TRBJ1-3; D gene unclear. Germline-derived CDR1 and CDR2 are MNHEY and SVGAGI. V was cut by 0 bases and J by 1 base, with 10 bases left in between. There are 16 residues in the CDR3. CDR3 nucleotide sequence: TGTGCCAGCAGTTACTCGATGTCGGGATCTGGAAACACCATATATTTT. Protein product: CASSYSMSGSGNTIYF.

This clone was detected only a few times. The chain joins TRBV27 to TRBJ2-5; no clear D gene. This CDR3 has 16 residues. Trimming shortened V by 4 bases and J by 0 bases, and 15 bases separated the two germline ends. Germline lookup yields CDR1 MNHEY and CDR2 SMNVEV (reference sequence). The CDR3 DNA reads TGTGCCAGCAGTTCTCTGGCAGCGTACCACCAAGAGACCCAGTACTTC. Translated: CASSSLAAYHQETQYF.

CDR3 coding DNA: TGTGCCAGCAGCCAAGCGGACAGGGGTTTTGGCTACACCTTC. Translating gives CASSQADRGFGYTF. The V and J genes are TRBV14 and TRBJ1-2; 9 nucleotides line up with TRBD1. Germline assignment: CDR1 SGHDN and CDR2 FVKESK. The CDR3 sequence is 14 residues long. V lost 1 base and J lost 7; bases outside the gene matches: 4.

The genes are TRBV12-2 and TRBJ1-5. TRBV12-2 is described as a pseudogene. The CDR3 sequence is 12 residues long. The CDR3, as DNA: TGTGCAAGTCGTAGCTTGCGTCAGCCCCAGCATTTT. Protein sequence: CASRSLRQPQHF.

Here the CDR3 reads CSASSAGRENTEAFF. CDR3 coding DNA: TGCAGTGCTAGTTCCGCGGGACGGGAGAACACTGAAGCTTTCTTT. The chain employs TRBV20-1 and TRBJ1-1; D possibly corresponds to TRBD1 (5 bases). From germline, CDR1 is DFQATT and CDR2 SNEGSKA (reference sequence). The CDR3 loop spans 15 amino acids. With 3 bases removed from V and 1 base from J, the gap between germline ends came to 15 bases.

DNA of the CDR3: TGTGCCAGCTCACCGGTCCGGGACAGCAACTATGGCTACACCTTC. Residues: CASSPVRDSNYGYTF. This chain joins TRBV18 and TRBJ1-2, with TRBD1 matching over 7 bases. Germline V gene data show CDR1 as KGHSH and CDR2 as LQKENI. This CDR3 contains 15 residues. V shed 3 bases and J 2 bases; nucleotides not matched to a gene: 6. Full variable domain (outside the CDR3, taken from reference TRBV18 and TRBJ1-2): NAGVMQNPRHLVRRRGQEARLRCSPMKGHSHVYWYRQLPEEGLKFMVYLQKENIIDESGMPKERFSAEFPKEGPSILRIQQVVRGDSAAYFCASSPVRDSNYGYTFGSGTRLTVV.

CDR3 coding DNA: TGTGCCAGCAGTGGATTCGCGGGAGGGGGTGATGAGCAGTTCTTC. It specifies CASSGFAGGGDEQFF. This chain joins TRBV6-4 and TRBJ2-1; 9 bases align to TRBD2. J lost 8 bases, V lost 4 bases, and 9 bases had no gene match. Germline loops: CDR1 MRHNA, CDR2 SNTAGT. The CDR3 covers 15 residues.

The chain is built from TRBV30 and TRBJ1-2; weak D call: TRBD1 (6 bases). This CDR3 region has 13 residues. The V gene lost 3 bases and the J gene lost 4 bases, with 12 bases spanning the gap. CDR1 and CDR2 (germline): GTSNPN, SVGIG (reference sequence). CDR3 bases: TGTGCCTGGAGGCTACAGGGTTTCTATGGCTACACCTTC. The encoded protein is CAWRLQGFYGYTF.

This chain uses TRBV25-1 with TRBJ2-5; 9 bases line up with TRBD1. V lost 5 bases and J lost 5; bases outside the gene matches: 6. The CDR3 consists of 14 residues. Germline V gives CDR1 MGHDK, CDR2 SYGVNS. This chain's CDR3 is CASSWTGVGETQYF. CDR3 coding DNA: TGTGCCAGCAGTTGGACAGGGGTTGGGGAGACCCAGTACTTC.

The chain joins TRBV28 to TRBJ1-1; no reliable D call. The V gene lost 6 bases and the J gene lost 1 base, with 9 bases spanning the gap. The CDR3 runs to 13 residues. Germline CDR1 reads MDHEN; CDR2 reads SYDVKM. The DNA for the CDR3 is TGTGCCAGCAGCTGGACTGAGAACACTGAAGCTTTCTTT. Protein sequence: CASSWTENTEAFF.

V usage is TRBV6-1 and J usage is TRBJ1-6; 9 nucleotides agree with TRBD1. This CDR3 spans 16 amino acids. Germline CDR1 is MNHNS and CDR2 is SASEGT. V dropped 6 bases and J dropped 3; count of bases not matched to a gene: 6. The CDR3 DNA sequence: TGTGCCAGCAGAGAACAGGGGGCGGACTATAATTCACCCCTCCACTTT. It is translated as CASREQGADYNSPLHF.

This chain connects TRBV11-3 to TRBJ1-2; no definite D call. With 10 bases removed from V and 2 bases from J, the gap between germline ends came to 14 bases. CDR3 length: 13 residues. Germline V gives CDR1 SGHNT, CDR2 YENEEA. CDR3 DNA: TGTGCCATCTCGACACCTGCAAACTATGGCTACACCTTC. Its translation is CAISTPANYGYTF. Using reference TRBV11-3 and TRBJ1-2 for the parts outside the CDR3, the full variable domain is EAGVVQSPRYKIIEKKQPVAFWCNPISGHNTLYWYLQNLGQGPELLIRYENEEAVDDSQLPKDRFSAERLKGVDSTLKIQPAELGDSAVYLCAISTPANYGYTFGSGTRLTVV.

This clone was seen a single time. This sequence joins TRBV5-4 and TRBJ2-5; D gene unclear. Per the germline V gene, CDR1 is SGHNT and CDR2 is YYREEE (reference sequence). V lost 0 bases to trimming and J lost 4 bases, with 10 bases between them. This CDR3 is 14 amino acids long. The CDR3 DNA follows: TGTGCCAGCAGCTTGGCCGGCGCTAGAGAGACCCAGTACTTC. It is translated as CASSLAGARETQYF.

This clone was detected once. The V gene is TRBV5-1, the J gene TRBJ1-6; a possible D gene is TRBD1 (5 bases). V was clipped by 1 base and J by 9 bases, with 14 bases between them. The length of the CDR3 is 15 residues. The germline CDR1 and CDR2 sequences are SGHRS and YFSETQ. Here the CDR3 reads CASSLLVQGGSPLHF. The DNA of the CDR3 is TGCGCCAGCAGCTTGTTGGTCCAGGGTGGTTCACCCCTCCACTTT.

This rearrangement joins TRBV10-1 to TRBJ2-1, with D perhaps matching TRBD1 (6 bases). Germline V lookup: CDR1 WNHNN, CDR2 SYGVQD (reference sequence). The V and J ends lost 0 bases and 3 bases respectively, with 15 bases between them. This CDR3 comprises 17 residues. The CDR3 nucleotides read TGCGCCAGCAGTGAGTCCGGCAGGGGAAAACACTACAATGAGCAGTTCTTC. Translation: CASSESGRGKHYNEQFF.

The chain carries TRBV5-1 and TRBJ2-7, with a weak D call TRBD1 (6 bases). The CDR3 has 13 amino acids. The ends were cut back, 7 bases at V and 3 bases at J, with 14 bases in the middle. Germline-derived CDR1 and CDR2 are SGHRS and YFSETQ. This CDR3 is CASSRDTNYEQYF. The CDR3 DNA reads TGCGCCAGCTCCCGGGACACAAACTACGAGCAGTACTTC.

This sequence joins TRBV28 and TRBJ1-6; 8 bases fit TRBD1. The CDR3 is 16 amino acids. Germline trimming cut 4 bases from V and 10 bases from J; bases unmatched to any gene: 12. CDR1 is MDHEN and CDR2 is SYDVKM in the germline V gene. The CDR3 is CASSSPDRDSSSPLHF. The CDR3 nucleotides read TGTGCCAGCAGTTCCCCGGACAGGGACTCAAGCTCACCCCTCCACTTT.

This clone appeared once. The J gene is TRBJ2-1, the V gene TRBV7-2; D call uncertain. This CDR3 has 17 residues. Germline-derived CDR1 and CDR2 are SGHTA and FQGNSA. V lost 1 base, J lost 0 bases, and 13 bases lay in between. CDR3 loop: CASSLEVRGSSYNEQFF. The DNA for the CDR3 is TGTGCCAGCAGCTTAGAAGTTAGAGGAAGCTCCTACAATGAGCAGTTCTTC.